Presented here are 32 T cell receptor beta chains from one specimen sequenced in a study of Graves' ophthalmopathy and Graves' hyperthyroidism. The authors amplified TCR beta CDR3 regions, and they did so from RNA transcripts for repertoire sequencing. First-round RT-PCR employed HTBI primers, with a second-round multiplex PCR after it. TCRdb recomputed calls from the multiplex PCR reads with MiXCR, one row per CDR3 protein. The sample holds 300,000 to 400,000 distinct CDR3 sequences; roughly 16% are singletons and the top ten take approximately 13%. Sequencing was done on a sample of peripheral blood. These receptor sequences come from an adult man with Graves' ophthalmopathy.

This clonotype was seen many times. V gene TRBV6-1 combines with J gene TRBJ2-2, with no clear D. CDR1 is MNHNS and CDR2 is SASEGT in the germline V gene. V lost 2 bases and J lost 8, with 18 bases in between. The CDR3 extends over 16 amino acids. The CDR3 spells CASSEKRAPRPGELFF. CDR3 sequence (DNA): TGTGCCAGCAGTGAAAAACGGGCCCCCCGGCCGGGGGAGCTGTTTTTT.

The rearrangement uses TRBV7-2 and TRBJ1-5; the D is unclear. Between the trimmed V and J ends, which lost 8 bases and 8 bases, there was a span of 19 bases. Germline CDR1 and CDR2: SGHTA and FQGNSA. This CDR3 spans 14 amino acids. This CDR3 is CASQTVVGLEPQHF. The DNA for the CDR3 is TGTGCCAGCCAAACGGTCGTCGGTTTGGAGCCCCAGCATTTT.

This clonotype occurred many times. This CDR3 reads CATDTGTHSWNTGELFF. The CDR3 DNA reads as TGTGCCACCGATACAGGGACACACTCCTGGAACACCGGGGAGCTGTTTTTT. The V call is TRBV6-4, the J call TRBJ2-2, with D tentatively TRBD1 (6 bases). The length of the CDR3 is 17 residues. CDR1 is MRHNA, CDR2 SNTAGT, per germline. The V and J ends lost 10 bases and 1 base respectively, with 22 bases between them.

This clonotype came up many times. The chain employs TRBV6-5 and TRBJ1-1; D gene ambiguous. CDR3 length equals 12 residues. Looked up from germline, CDR1 is MNHEY and CDR2 is SVGAGI. V lost 7 bases and J 3 bases, leaving 9 bases between the germline ends. CDR3 nucleotides: TGTGCCAGCACGGGCCGCTACACTGAAGCTTTCTTT. This sequence encodes CASTGRYTEAFF.

This clonotype showed up many times. This rearrangement joins TRBV20-1 to TRBJ1-1; D gene uncertain. The CDR3 totals 9 residues. Per germline, CDR1 DFQATT and CDR2 SNEGSKA (reference sequence). CDR3 protein: CSPNTEAFF. The CDR3 DNA reads TGCAGCCCGAACACTGAAGCTTTCTTT.

This clonotype was counted at least ten times. The CDR3 protein is CSAKPGGGLRYEQYF. The CDR3 coding sequence is TGCAGTGCCAAACCCGGCGGAGGACTTCGTTACGAGCAGTACTTC. This chain joins TRBV20-1 and TRBJ2-7; weak D call: TRBD2 (5 bases). The CDR3 is 15 amino acids. From germline, CDR1 is DFQATT and CDR2 SNEGSKA (reference sequence). Between the trimmed V and J ends, which lost 6 bases and 4 bases, there was a span of 22 bases.

This chain connects TRBV4-2 to TRBJ1-5; 12 bases map to TRBD1. From germline, CDR1 is LGHNA and CDR2 YNFKEQ. The CDR3 is 18 amino acids. After removal of 0 bases from V and 9 bases from J, the junction contained 12 bases not matched to a gene. The CDR3 loop reads CASSQDQGQGAYFGPQHF. The CDR3 nucleotides read TGTGCCAGCAGCCAAGATCAGGGACAGGGGGCTTATTTTGGGCCCCAGCATTTT.

This clonotype was counted many times. V and J are TRBV20-1 and TRBJ2-3, with TRBD2 matching over 12 bases. From germline, CDR1 is DFQATT and CDR2 SNEGSKA (reference sequence). The CDR3 has 17 amino acids. V dropped 0 bases and J dropped 4; count of bases not matched to a gene: 8. DNA of the CDR3: TGCAGTGCTAGAGATCAGGCTAGCGGGAGGGCCTCAGATACGCAGTATTTT. Translation gives CSARDQASGRASDTQYF.

This clonotype was recorded many times. This chain links TRBV7-8 with TRBJ2-7; D may match TRBD1 or TRBD2 (5 bases each). The length of the CDR3 is 13 residues. Trimming left V 2 bases short and J 6 bases short, with 11 bases between. Germline loops: CDR1 SGHVS, CDR2 FQNEAQ. The CDR3 reads CASSLPGDREQYF. Written as DNA, the CDR3 is TGTGCCAGCAGCTTACCTGGGGACCGCGAGCAGTACTTC.

As for this clonotype: This may stem from a read error, because a much larger clone lies one nucleotide away. The CDR3 ends on some other residue instead of the conserved phenylalanine or tryptophan, so this is likely a read error. This rearrangement joins TRBV29-1 to TRBJ2-7; the D is unclear. The CDR3 totals 12 residues. V was pared by 7 bases and J by 0 bases, with 10 bases between. Germline assignment: CDR1 SQVTM and CDR2 ANQGSEA. The CDR3 DNA sequence: TGCAGCGCTCCTCATGGCTCCTACGAGCAGTACATC. It encodes CSAPHGSYEQYI.

This clonotype was seen repeatedly, ten times or more. Compared with germline, one end of the junction differs, possibly owing to a read error. V and J are TRBV5-1 and TRBJ2-7, with D hard to call. The CDR3 runs to 14 residues. The germline CDR1 and CDR2 sequences are SGHRS and YFSETQ. The DNA of the CDR3 is TGCGCCAGCAGCTTGGGGGCCGACTCGGTCGAGGAGTACTTC. It translates to CASSLGADSVEEYF.

The sample holds a few counts of this clonotype. The CDR3 region is CASSFLSGLAEKETQYF. The CDR3 DNA is TGTGCCAGCAGCTTTCTGTCGGGACTAGCGGAAAAAGAGACCCAGTACTTC. The chain has TRBV5-5 and TRBJ2-5; 11 nucleotides agree with TRBD2. This CDR3 has 17 residues. CDR1 and CDR2 (germline): SGHKS, YYEKEE (reference sequence). V lost 2 bases and J lost 3; bases outside the gene matches: 9.

There are many counts of this clonotype. The V gene is TRBV5-1, the J gene TRBJ2-2; 7 nucleotides line up with TRBD1. This CDR3 spans 14 amino acids. Germline trimming cut 2 bases from V and 4 bases from J; bases unmatched to any gene: 2. Germline V CDR1 and CDR2: SGHRS, YFSETQ. CDR3 nucleotides: TGCGCCAGCAGCTTCTACAGGGGCACCGGGGAGCTGTTTTTT. It yields the protein CASSFYRGTGELFF.

This clonotype was detected many times. V gene TRBV3-1 combines with J gene TRBJ2-6, with TRBD1 matching over 10 bases. The CDR3 has 18 amino acids. The V segment lost 4 bases and the J segment 2 bases; nucleotides outside the gene matches: 8. Germline V CDR1 and CDR2: LGHDT, YNNKEL (reference sequence). CDR3 sequence reads: CASSRSSGTGAGANVLTF. The CDR3 DNA sequence: TGTGCCAGCAGCCGTTCATCCGGGACAGGGGCTGGGGCCAACGTCCTGACTTTC. Complete variable domain (other parts from reference TRBV3-1 and TRBJ2-6): DTAVSQTPKYLVTQMGNDKSIKCEQNLGHDTMYWYKQDSKKFLKIMFSYNNKELIINETVPNRFSPKSPDKAHLNLHINSLELGDSAVYFCASSRSSGTGAGANVLTFGAGSRLTVL.

Here the CDR3 DNA reads TGTGCCAGTAGTCCCCGGGGCAGGGGGTACATCTATATCAATCAGCCCCAGCATTTT. Protein product: CASSPRGRGYIYINQPQHF. The chain employs TRBV6-2 or TRBV6-3 and TRBJ1-5; TRBD1 agrees at 7 bases. The CDR3 loop spans 19 amino acids. The ends lost 9 bases at V and 3 bases at J; junction bases unmatched: 23. The V gene's germline CDR1 is MNHEY and CDR2 SVGEGT.

The sample holds many counts of this clonotype. The chain is built from TRBV6-2 or TRBV6-3 and TRBJ2-4, with TRBD2 matching 12 bases. The length of the CDR3 is 18 residues. V dropped 6 bases and J dropped 0; count of bases not matched to a gene: 9. Germline CDR1 MNHEY, CDR2 SVGEGT. CDR3 DNA sequence: TGTGCCAGCAGACATCCGGGACTAGCGGGTCTAGCCAAAAACATTCAGTACTTC. This encodes CASRHPGLAGLAKNIQYF.

This clonotype was found a few times. The chain employs TRBV20-1 and TRBJ1-1; 11 bases fit TRBD1. The CDR3 consists of 15 residues. Germline V gene data show CDR1 as DFQATT and CDR2 as SNEGSKA (reference sequence). The junction had 13 bases not matched to a gene; V was cut back by 6 bases and J by 7 bases. Here the CDR3 reads CSAPYRTGGGFEAFF. The CDR3 DNA is TGCAGTGCACCCTACCGGACAGGGGGCGGATTTGAAGCTTTCTTT.

At least ten counts were recorded for this clonotype. V is TRBV4-3 and J is TRBJ1-2; D is undetermined. Germline V gene data show CDR1 as LGHNA and CDR2 as YSLEER. The CDR3 is 14 residues long. The V gene lost 4 bases and the J gene lost 4 bases, with 13 bases spanning the gap. CDR3 region: CASSPTWVAYGYTF. Here the CDR3 DNA reads TGCGCCAGCAGCCCCACGTGGGTGGCCTATGGCTACACCTTC.

This clonotype showed up many times. CDR3 protein: CASITLGRPTVEAFF. CDR3 nucleotides: TGTGCCAGCATTACCTTGGGTCGGCCGACCGTTGAAGCTTTCTTT. The gene calls are TRBV27 and TRBJ1-1; D gene unclear. Germline assignment: CDR1 MNHEY and CDR2 SMNVEV (reference sequence). The CDR3 extends over 15 amino acids. V dropped 7 bases and J dropped 7 bases, with 22 bases sitting between them.

The CDR3 spells CASSQNGRASNTGELFF. Here the CDR3 DNA reads TGTGCCAGCAGCCAAAACGGGAGAGCCTCTAACACCGGGGAGCTGTTTTTT. The gene calls are TRBV3-1 and TRBJ2-2, with D possibly being TRBD2 (6 bases). The CDR3 contains 17 residues. Germline-derived CDR1 and CDR2 are LGHDT and YNNKEL (reference sequence). Trimming stripped 2 bases from V and 2 bases from J, with 15 bases between.

This clonotype was seen more than once but under ten times. The rearrangement uses TRBV30 and TRBJ1-5; D unclear. The V end lost 2 bases, the J end lost 5 bases, and 7 bases lay between the germline ends. This CDR3 contains 12 residues. The germline V gene encodes CDR1 GTSNPN and CDR2 SVGIG (reference sequence). CDR3 coding DNA: TGTGCCTGGAGTCAGTGGTATCAGCCCCAGCATTTT. Amino acid sequence: CAWSQWYQPQHF.

There are many counts of this clonotype. The chain is built from TRBV10-2 and TRBJ1-1; D remains ambiguous. The CDR3 contains 14 residues. Germline CDR1 is WSHSY and CDR2 is SAAADI. V dropped 6 bases and J dropped 0 bases, with 11 bases sitting between them. The CDR3 DNA is TGCGCCAGCAGCGCACCGGAACTGAACACTGAAGCTTTCTTT. It yields the protein CASSAPELNTEAFF.

This clonotype was seen many times. The V call is TRBV18, the J call TRBJ2-3, with a possible D match to TRBD1 (5 bases). Trimming cost V 0 bases and J 6 bases, with 13 bases left between them. CDR1 is KGHSH and CDR2 is LQKENI in the germline V gene. This CDR3 comprises 15 residues. The CDR3 DNA reads TGTGCCAGCTCACCACCGGGCAGGGCAATGGATACGCAGTATTTT. The encoded protein is CASSPPGRAMDTQYF.

This clonotype showed up many times. V is TRBV6-1 and J is TRBJ2-7, with D unresolved. CDR1 is MNHNS and CDR2 is SASEGT in the germline V gene. The CDR3 sequence is 15 residues long. V was cut by 3 bases and J by 0 bases, with 12 bases left in between. The CDR3: CASSDTQLISYEQYF. The DNA of the CDR3 is TGTGCCAGCAGTGATACACAACTAATCTCCTACGAGCAGTACTTC.

This clonotype is a singleton in its sample. This sequence joins TRBV20-1 and TRBJ1-2; 9 bases fit TRBD1. Germline V gives CDR1 DFQATT, CDR2 SNEGSKA (reference sequence). The CDR3 loop spans 12 amino acids. The CDR3 nucleotides are TGCAGCGGTATGGGACAGGGTGATGGCTACACCTTC. It is translated as CSGMGQGDGYTF.

Ten or more counts support this clonotype. CDR3 DNA sequence: TGTGCCAGCAGCACGACAGGGTCCTCTGGAAACACCATATATTTT. Translation: CASSTTGSSGNTIYF. The rearrangement joins TRBV7-9 to TRBJ1-3, with TRBD1 identical over 7 bases. Germline CDR1 reads SEHNR; CDR2 reads FQNEAQ (reference sequence). V shed 5 bases, J shed 0 bases, and the junction held 4 bases outside the gene matches. The length of the CDR3 is 15 residues.

This clonotype was seen ten or more times. A read error may be the cause here, since a much bigger clone is one base away. The chain recombines TRBV6-2 or TRBV6-3 with TRBJ2-7; 10 bases line up with TRBD2. This CDR3 is 16 amino acids long. Germline V gene sequence: CDR1 MNHEY, CDR2 SVGEGT. Written as DNA, the CDR3 is TGTGCCAGCAGTTACCAACTAGCGGGGTTCTCCTACGGGCAGTACTTC. It encodes CASSYQLAGFSYGQYF.

For the CDR3, the DNA is TGTGCCATCAGTGAGTCGGAGCTAATGAACACTGAAGCTTTCTTT. Amino acid sequence: CAISESELMNTEAFF. The J gene is TRBJ1-1, the V gene TRBV10-3; D not resolved. The V and J ends lost 0 bases and 0 bases respectively, with 8 bases between them. The V gene's germline CDR1 is ENHRY and CDR2 SYGVKD. The CDR3 is 15 amino acids.

V and J are TRBV6-1 and TRBJ1-5; 8 positions agree with TRBD1. This CDR3 comprises 14 residues. Germline V CDR1 and CDR2: MNHNS, SASEGT. V lost 8 bases to trimming and J lost 5 bases; unmatched junction nucleotides: 8. The CDR3 sequence is CASGLQGAHQPQHF. As DNA, the CDR3 is TGTGCCAGCGGACTCCAGGGGGCGCATCAGCCCCAGCATTTT.

There are many counts of this clonotype. J is TRBJ1-2 and V is TRBV20-1; 9 bases match TRBD1. J lost 8 bases, V lost 4 bases, and 8 bases had no gene match. Germline CDR1 is DFQATT and CDR2 is SNEGSKA (reference sequence). The CDR3 runs to 13 residues. The CDR3 loop is CSATTGGLAGYTF. The CDR3 coding sequence is TGCAGTGCTACGACAGGGGGTCTGGCGGGCTACACCTTC.

This clonotype was detected ten times or more. The rearrangement joins TRBV7-2 to TRBJ2-5; 7 bases match TRBD2. CDR1 and CDR2 (germline): SGHTA, FQGNSA. The V and J ends lost 1 base and 5 bases, in that order; junction bases with no gene match: 10. This CDR3 comprises 16 residues. CDR3 bases: TGTGCCAGCAGCTTAGTATCACTAGCGCCTATGGAGACCCAGTACTTC. As protein: CASSLVSLAPMETQYF.

This clonotype was observed at least ten times. The chain links TRBV20-1 to TRBJ1-2, with TRBD1 matching over 9 bases. CDR1 and CDR2 (germline): DFQATT, SNEGSKA (reference sequence). The CDR3 runs to 12 residues. V was pared by 4 bases and J by 8 bases, with 5 bases of the junction left unmatched. CDR3 nucleotide sequence: TGCAGTGCTACACAGGGGGCGGGCGGCTACACCTTC. This sequence encodes CSATQGAGGYTF.